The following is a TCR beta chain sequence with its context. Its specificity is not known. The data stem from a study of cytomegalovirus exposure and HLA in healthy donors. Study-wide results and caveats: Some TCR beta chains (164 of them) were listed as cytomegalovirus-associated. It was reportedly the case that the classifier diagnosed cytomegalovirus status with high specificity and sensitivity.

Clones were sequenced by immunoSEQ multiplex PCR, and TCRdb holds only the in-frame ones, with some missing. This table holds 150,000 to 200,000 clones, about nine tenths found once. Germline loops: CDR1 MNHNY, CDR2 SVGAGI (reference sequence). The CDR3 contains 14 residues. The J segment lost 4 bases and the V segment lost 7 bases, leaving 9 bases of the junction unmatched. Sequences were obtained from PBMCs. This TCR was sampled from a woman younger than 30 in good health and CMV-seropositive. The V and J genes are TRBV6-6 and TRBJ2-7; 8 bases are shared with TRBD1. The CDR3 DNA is TGTGCCAGCAAACGGAGCAGGGGGCGGTACGAGCAGTACTTC. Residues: CASKRSRGRYEQYF.